The 7 T cell receptor beta chains given below trace back to one sample, sequenced in a study of identical twins. TCRdb passed the 5' RACE reads through MiXCR, listing each CDR3 protein once. This table has under 350,000 distinct CDR3 sequences, just under 9.5% appearing once. The same sample was also studied in work on yellow fever vaccine responses in identical twins.

Sequencing used CD8+ T cells sorted from blood. These receptors all come from a woman between 18 and 29 years old in good health.

This clonotype occurred many times. V gene TRBV29-1 combines with J gene TRBJ2-1; a possible D gene is TRBD2 (6 bases). The germline V and J ends were trimmed by 0 bases and 4 bases, with 7 bases remaining between them. This CDR3 comprises 13 residues. CDR1 is SQVTM, CDR2 ANQGSEA, per germline. The CDR3 DNA is TGCAGCGTTGAAGAGGAGGGTTACAATGAGCAGTTCTTC. Protein sequence: CSVEEEGYNEQFF.

The table lists this clonotype with many counts. The chain is built from TRBV29-1 and TRBJ1-5, with 9 bases that match TRBD1. Germline assignment: CDR1 SQVTM and CDR2 ANQGSEA. The J segment lost 5 bases and the V segment lost 4 bases, leaving 9 bases of the junction unmatched. The CDR3 runs 15 residues. CDR3 residues: CSVAGTGRGDQPQHF. The CDR3 coding sequence is TGCAGCGTTGCGGGGACAGGGCGGGGCGATCAGCCCCAGCATTTT.

This clonotype has a handful of counts. The chain carries TRBV15 and TRBJ2-7; tentatively, D is TRBD1 (6 bases). V dropped 2 bases and J dropped 3 bases, with 11 bases sitting between them. Germline V gives CDR1 LNHNV, CDR2 YYDKDF (reference sequence). The CDR3 totals 14 residues. CDR3 DNA sequence: TGTGCCACCAGCAGATCAGGACAGAACTACGAGCAGTACTTC. Encoded protein: CATSRSGQNYEQYF.

In this sample, this clonotype turned up many times. The chain recombines TRBV4-3 with TRBJ1-5, with a possible D match to TRBD1 (5 bases). Germline V gene lookup returns CDR1 LGHNA and CDR2 YSLEER. The CDR3 runs 18 residues. The V and J ends lost 0 bases and 3 bases respectively, with 18 bases between them. This chain's CDR3 is CASSQDIETALPNQPQHF. The CDR3 region has the DNA TGCGCCAGCAGCCAAGACATAGAGACAGCCCTTCCCAATCAGCCCCAGCATTTT.

In its sample, this clonotype was seen many times. The gene calls are TRBV13 and TRBJ2-7; 10 nucleotides agree with TRBD2. In germline, CDR1 is PRHDT, CDR2 FYEKMQ (reference sequence). V lost 3 bases to trimming and J lost 3 bases; unmatched junction nucleotides: 2. CDR3 length: 14 residues. CDR3 in DNA: TGTGCCAGCAGCTTGGGGACTAGCGACTACGAGCAGTACTTC. As protein: CASSLGTSDYEQYF.

V is TRBV3-1 and J is TRBJ2-5, with a tentative D call TRBD2 (6 bases). CDR1 and CDR2 (germline): LGHDT, YNNKEL (reference sequence). The length of the CDR3 is 15 residues. Between the trimmed V and J ends, which lost 0 bases and 9 bases, there was a span of 17 bases. CDR3 residues: CASSQEYREKRSQYF. The DNA of the CDR3 is TGTGCCAGCAGCCAAGAATACCGGGAGAAGAGGTCCCAGTACTTC.

This clonotype was observed many times. The J gene is TRBJ2-5, the V gene TRBV7-6; 8 positions agree with TRBD1. Trimming at V came to 4 bases and at J to 2 bases, leaving 6 bases not matched to a gene. The CDR3 spans 15 residues. Germline lookup yields CDR1 SGHVS and CDR2 FNYEAQ. CDR3 in amino acids: CASSSGQGQQETQYF. Written as DNA, the CDR3 is TGTGCCAGCAGCTCTGGACAGGGCCAACAAGAGACCCAGTACTTC.